This TCR beta chain was documented in a study of T cells in Graves' hyperthyroidism and ophthalmopathy. Study context: Peripheral blood was collected at initial diagnosis, before any treatment.

The CDR3 regions of TCR beta were amplified from RNA transcripts. HTBI primers were employed in a first-round RT-PCR of the TCR CDR3. Using its own MiXCR run on the multiplex PCR reads, TCRdb lists one record per CDR3 protein. Of fewer than 800,000 distinct CDR3 sequences in the sample, 16% are singletons; the top ten hold approximately 8.4%. This clonotype has ten or more counts. Unmatched junction bases numbered 9, after V lost 7 bases and J lost 0 bases. CDR3 size: 16 residues. Calling Graves' hyperthyroidism stable meant ophthalmopathy did not progress within 18 months. Newly diagnosed hyperthyroidism patients aged 18 to 65 years had disease lasting under 2 months. The authors took PBMCs from 10 ml fresh peripheral blood.

The chain couples TRBV12-3 or TRBV12-4 to TRBJ2-3; 8 bases map to TRBD2. The clonotype originates from a man between 18 and 29 years old with Graves' hyperthyroidism. The sample taken for sequencing was blood. The CDR3 here is CASTDSGRGSTDTQYF. CDR3 in DNA: TGTGCCAGCACCGACAGCGGGAGAGGTAGCACAGATACGCAGTATTTT.